This TCR beta chain was sequenced in a study of early T cells in non-severe SARS-CoV-2 infection. Background on the study: The authors sequenced bulk RNA from unsorted whole blood, leaving chains unpaired. Study-wide points: VDJdb matches were skewed toward anti-spike CD8 T cell responses.

Researchers tagged individual cDNA molecules with unique molecular identifiers. TCRdb re-analysed the 5' RACE reads in MiXCR, keeping a single row per CDR3 protein. Of about 97,000 distinct CDR3 sequences listed, under 15% are singletons. The CDR3 runs to 14 residues. V lost 6 bases and J lost 3, with 12 bases in between. Germline lookup yields CDR1 MNHNY and CDR2 SVGAGI (reference sequence). A word on this clonotype: Its antigen is not known.

Sequencing was done on a sample of whole blood. The chain couples TRBV6-6 to TRBJ2-1; the D gene is possibly TRBD2 (6 bases). The TCR sequence derives from an adult who was a healthcare worker with PCR-confirmed SARS-CoV-2 infection or an uninfected control (not recorded which). The CDR3 region has the DNA TGTGCCAGCAGAGTACTAGCTATCTACAATGAGCAGTTCTTC. Translating gives CASRVLAIYNEQFF.